Presented here are 4 T cell receptor beta chains from one specimen sequenced in a study of cytomegalovirus exposure and HLA in healthy donors. Primers for the PCR totalled 60 Vbeta and 13 Jbeta. TCRdb's copy holds only in-frame clones and misses some; the assay was immunoSEQ multiplex PCR. This table has over 150,000 clones, roughly 70% appearing once. Sequenced sample: PBMCs. These receptors were taken from a woman in her thirties in good health and CMV-seronegative.

To note about this clone: The sample holds other DNA sequences that translate to the same CDR3. The rearrangement joins TRBV4-1 to TRBJ2-7; 7 bases map to TRBD1. The germline gives CDR1 MGHRA, CDR2 YSYEKL. The CDR3 loop spans 13 amino acids. J lost 3 bases, V lost 6 bases, and 5 bases had no gene match. For the CDR3, the DNA is TGCGCCAGCAGTCAACAGGGGTTCTACGAGCAGTACTTC. This gives the protein CASSQQGFYEQYF.

The V gene is TRBV19, the J gene TRBJ2-6; D is perhaps TRBD1 (6 bases). Germline V gene sequence: CDR1 LNHDA, CDR2 SQIVND (reference sequence). V was shortened by 6 bases and J by 0 bases, with 15 bases between the two germline ends. The CDR3 runs to 17 residues. The CDR3 region has the DNA TGTGCCAGTAGCCTCGATCAGGACAGCTCTGGGGCCAACGTCCTGACTTTC. Its translation is CASSLDQDSSGANVLTF.

This clone was seen a single time. The rearrangement joins TRBV5-6 to TRBJ2-1; 10 bases match TRBD2. CDR1 and CDR2 from the germline V gene are SGHDT and YYEEEE. The CDR3 totals 16 residues. J lost 6 bases, V lost 0 bases, and 6 bases had no gene match. The CDR3 spells CASSLETSGTVNEQFF. The DNA for the CDR3 is TGTGCCAGCAGCTTGGAAACTAGCGGGACAGTCAATGAGCAGTTCTTC.

The CDR3 spells CASSLFSTGELFF. The CDR3 DNA reads as TGTGCCAGCAGTTTATTCTCCACCGGGGAGCTGTTTTTT. The V call is TRBV28, the J call TRBJ2-2; the D is unclear. This CDR3 region has 13 residues. Germline CDR1 is MDHEN and CDR2 is SYDVKM. The germline V and J ends were trimmed by 1 base and 4 bases, with 4 bases remaining between them.